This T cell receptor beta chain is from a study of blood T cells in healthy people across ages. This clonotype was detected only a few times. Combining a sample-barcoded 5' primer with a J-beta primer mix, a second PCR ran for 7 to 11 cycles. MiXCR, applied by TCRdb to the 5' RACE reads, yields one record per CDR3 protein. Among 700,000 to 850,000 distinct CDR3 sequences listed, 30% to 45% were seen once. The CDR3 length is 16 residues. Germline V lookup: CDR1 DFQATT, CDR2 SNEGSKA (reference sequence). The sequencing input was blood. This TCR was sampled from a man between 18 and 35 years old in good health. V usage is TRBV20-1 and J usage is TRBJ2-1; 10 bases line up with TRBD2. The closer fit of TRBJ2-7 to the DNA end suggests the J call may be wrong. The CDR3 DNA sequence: TGCAGTGCTTGGCTTCGTGGACTAGCGGCGATCAATGAGCAGTACTTC. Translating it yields CSAWLRGLAAINEQYF.